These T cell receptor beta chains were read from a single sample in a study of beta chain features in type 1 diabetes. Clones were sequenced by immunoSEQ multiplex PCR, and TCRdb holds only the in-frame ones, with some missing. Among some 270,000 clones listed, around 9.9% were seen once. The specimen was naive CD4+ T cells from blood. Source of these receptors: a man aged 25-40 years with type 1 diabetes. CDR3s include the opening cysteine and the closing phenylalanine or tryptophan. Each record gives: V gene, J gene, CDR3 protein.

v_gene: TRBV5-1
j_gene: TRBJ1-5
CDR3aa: CASSLVSGVGQPQHF

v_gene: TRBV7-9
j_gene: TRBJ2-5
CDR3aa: CASSLAGRETQYF

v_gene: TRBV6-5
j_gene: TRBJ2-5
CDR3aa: CASRQREGRKTQYF

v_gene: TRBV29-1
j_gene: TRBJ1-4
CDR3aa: CSVLQGAAAEKLFF

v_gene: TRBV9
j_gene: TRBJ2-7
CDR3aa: CASSLSGTNYEQYF

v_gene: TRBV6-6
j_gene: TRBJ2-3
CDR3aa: CASYSAAGGQGNTQYF

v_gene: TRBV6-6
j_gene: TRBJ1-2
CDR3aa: CASRKQGNYGYTF

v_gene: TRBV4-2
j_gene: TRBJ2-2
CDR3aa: CASSQNHPSGGGTGELFF

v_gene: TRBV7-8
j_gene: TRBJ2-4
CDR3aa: CASSPTWRGGPLAKNIQYF

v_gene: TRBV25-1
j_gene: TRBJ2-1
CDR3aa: CASSERGGLGHEQFF

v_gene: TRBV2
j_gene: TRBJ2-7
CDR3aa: CASKRLTYEQYF

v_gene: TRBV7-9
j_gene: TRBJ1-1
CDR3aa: CASSLPRLGGAEAFF

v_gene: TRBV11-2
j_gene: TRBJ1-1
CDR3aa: CASSFNGYGEAFF

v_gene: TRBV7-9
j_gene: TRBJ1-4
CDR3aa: CASSLPGGLSEKLFF

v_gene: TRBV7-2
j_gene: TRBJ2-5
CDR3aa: CASSLVPNTPQTQYF

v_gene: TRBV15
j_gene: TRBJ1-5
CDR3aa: CATSREGTGNQPQHF

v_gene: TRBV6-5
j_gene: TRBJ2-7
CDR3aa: CASGGTHEQYF

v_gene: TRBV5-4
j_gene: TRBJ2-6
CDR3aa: CASSLEGSIGANVLTF

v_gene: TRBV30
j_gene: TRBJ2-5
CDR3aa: CAWNTGRETQYF

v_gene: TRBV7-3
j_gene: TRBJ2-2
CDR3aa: CASSSRVSSTGELFF

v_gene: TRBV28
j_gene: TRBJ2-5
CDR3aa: CASSHAGRGAQETQYF